This is a list of T cell receptor beta chains from one sample in a study of cytomegalovirus exposure and HLA in healthy donors. Only in-frame clones appear in the TCRdb table, and some are missing; sequencing was by immunoSEQ multiplex PCR. In the table there are 150,000 to 200,000 clones, about 85% of which are singletons. The specimen was PBMCs. These receptors came from a young man in good health and CMV-seronegative. Each CDR3 is given with its conserved first and last residue. D genes are given only for firm matches. Size tells how often a clone was seen (once, few, many) or the class of an expanded clone, and some rows leave it out.

clone_size cdr3_length d_call j_call v_call cdr3_aa cdr3_nt
medium-sized 12 . TRBJ2-2 TRBV12-5 CASGLGAGELFF TGTGCTAGTGGTTTGGGAGCTGGGGAGCTGTTTTTT
. 15 TRBD1 TRBJ1-5 TRBV6-1 CASSPEGQGNQPQHF TGTGCCAGCAGTCCCGAGGGACAGGGGAATCAGCCCCAGCATTTT
. 18 TRBD2 TRBJ2-1 TRBV4-3 CASSQDSTSGSPYNEQFF TGCGCCAGCAGCCAAGATTCCACTAGCGGGAGTCCTTACAATGAGCAGTTCTTC
once 14 . TRBJ2-3 TRBV5-1 CASSPGIGTDTQYF TGCGCCAGCTCACCGGGAATTGGCACAGATACGCAGTATTTT
. 13 . TRBJ1-2 TRBV5-5 CASSILQGNGYTF TGTGCCAGCAGCATCCTCCAGGGGAATGGCTACACCTTC
. 15 . TRBJ2-6 TRBV7-2 CASSLVHSGANVLTF TGTGCCAGCAGCTTAGTCCACTCTGGGGCCAACGTCCTGACTTTC
once 14 TRBD1 TRBJ1-1 TRBV27 CATRQGLTGTEAFF TGTGCCACCCGACAGGGGTTAACGGGCACTGAAGCTTTCTTT
. 14 . TRBJ2-2 TRBV21-1 CASSTDRGTGELFF TGTGCCAGCAGCACCGACAGGGGGACCGGGGAGCTGTTTTTT
few 14 TRBD1 TRBJ1-4 TRBV28 CASSPDRAYEKLFF TGTGCCAGCAGCCCCGACAGGGCCTATGAAAAACTGTTTTTT
. 15 . TRBJ1-5 TRBV19 CASSITGHSNQPQHF TGTGCCAGTAGTATAACGGGACATAGCAATCAGCCCCAGCATTTT
. 15 . TRBJ1-6 TRBV5-4 CASSSGQPGNSPLHF TGTGCCAGCAGCTCCGGACAGCCGGGCAATTCACCCCTCCACTTT
. 15 TRBD1 TRBJ2-5 TRBV5-1 CASSWGTGAQETQYF TGCGCCAGCAGCTGGGGGACAGGGGCTCAAGAGACCCAGTACTTC
once 12 TRBD1 TRBJ1-6 TRBV6-4 CASRTGNSPLHF TGTGCCAGCAGGACAGGGAACTCACCCCTCCACTTT
. 15 TRBD1 TRBJ1-2 TRBV5-1 CASSLLTGTVYGYTF TGCGCCAGCAGCCTCCTGACAGGGACGGTCTATGGCTACACCTTC
few 15 TRBD2 TRBJ2-7 TRBV4-3 CASSPGTSGTYEQYF TGCGCCAGCAGCCCGGGGACTAGTGGGACCTACGAGCAGTACTTC
. 15 . TRBJ1-4 TRBV25-1 CASSPPDGRGEKLFF TGTGCCAGCAGCCCCCCGGATGGCAGGGGTGAAAAACTGTTTTTT
. 15 TRBD2 TRBJ2-5 TRBV7-9 CASSGLAGAGETQYF TGTGCCAGCAGCGGACTAGCGGGAGCGGGAGAGACCCAGTACTTC
. 14 . TRBJ2-2 TRBV7-9 CASSFPGISGELFF TGTGCCAGCAGCTTTCCCGGGATCTCCGGGGAGCTGTTTTTT
. 13 . TRBJ1-5 TRBV6-1 CASSQNSNQPQHF TGTGCCAGCAGTCAGAATAGCAATCAGCCCCAGCATTTT
. 15 TRBD1 TRBJ1-5 TRBV19 CASSIQGQINQPQHF TGTGCCAGTAGTATCCAGGGACAGATCAATCAGCCCCAGCATTTT
. 17 TRBD1 TRBJ1-1 TRBV30 CACASGQGRGMNTEAFF TGTGCCTGTGCCTCGGGACAGGGGAGGGGAATGAACACTGAAGCTTTCTTT
. 12 . TRBJ2-1 TRBV7-9 CSSSVYTNEQFF TGTTCCAGCAGCGTATACACGAATGAGCAGTTCTTC
. 16 TRBD2 TRBJ2-2 TRBV7-6 CASSSGSGGATGELFF TGTGCCAGCAGCAGCGGTAGCGGGGGGGCAACCGGGGAGCTGTTTTTT
. 17 . TRBJ1-1 TRBV29-1 CSVEGALGTNTPTEAFF TGCAGCGTTGAAGGAGCGTTGGGTACTAATACCCCCACTGAAGCTTTCTTT
. 16 TRBD2 TRBJ2-7 TRBV6-1 CASSGGEGLLGGEQYF TGTGCCAGCAGTGGCGGGGAGGGACTCCTGGGCGGGGAGCAGTACTTC
. 15 TRBD1 TRBJ1-2 TRBV18 CASGPQPRTGYGYTF TGTGCCAGCGGCCCCCAGCCGAGGACAGGTTATGGCTACACCTTC
. 14 TRBD1 TRBJ1-4 TRBV2 CASSADREEEKLFF TGTGCCAGCAGCGCTGACAGGGAAGAGGAAAAACTGTTTTTT
. 14 TRBD1 TRBJ1-4 TRBV6-1 CASSATGVNEKLFF TGTGCCAGCAGTGCGACAGGGGTAAATGAAAAACTGTTTTTT
. 16 . TRBJ1-6 TRBV30 CAWSLRQSSYNSPLHF TGTGCCTGGAGTCTGAGACAGAGCTCCTATAATTCACCCCTCCACTTT
. 17 . TRBJ1-5 TRBV5-5 CASSLETGTYSNQPQHF TGTGCCAGCAGCCTGGAGACGGGGACTTATAGCAATCAGCCCCAGCATTTT
. 16 TRBD2 TRBJ2-7 TRBV11-2 CASSLPGTSGYYEQYF TGTGCCAGCAGCTTGCCCGGGACTAGCGGGTACTACGAGCAGTACTTC
. 14 . TRBJ1-3 TRBV2 CASSVEGLGNTIYF TGTGCCAGCAGTGTGGAGGGCCTTGGAAACACCATATATTTT
. 14 . TRBJ2-2 TRBV6-4 CASKLQYDTGELFF TGTGCCAGCAAGTTACAGTATGACACCGGGGAGCTGTTTTTT
. 15 . TRBJ2-3 TRBV9 CASSQGGGRTDTQYF TGTGCCAGCAGCCAAGGGGGGGGGCGCACAGATACGCAGTATTTT
. 16 . TRBJ2-1 TRBV15 CATSPHGPLVSNEQFF TGTGCCACCAGCCCCCATGGTCCGTTAGTCTCCAATGAGCAGTTCTTC
. 14 TRBD2 TRBJ2-7 TRBV6-5 CASSRSGRGREQYF TGTGCCAGCAGCCGTAGCGGGAGGGGCCGCGAGCAGTACTTC
. 16 TRBD2 TRBJ2-7 TRBV7-2 CASSKGLAGPLGEQYF TGTGCCAGCAGTAAGGGACTAGCGGGACCTTTGGGCGAGCAGTACTTC
. 16 . TRBJ2-7 TRBV9 CASSVAGGTEYAEQYF TGTGCCAGCAGCGTAGCTGGGGGGACCGAGTACGCCGAGCAGTACTTC
. 14 TRBD1 TRBJ1-1 TRBV28 CASSSSGGWTEAFF TGTGCCAGCAGTTCCTCAGGGGGATGGACTGAAGCTTTCTTT
. 17 TRBD2 TRBJ2-2 TRBV9 CASSSRTLAANTGELFF TGTGCCAGCAGCTCCCGGACCCTAGCGGCGAACACCGGGGAGCTGTTTTTT
. 12 . TRBJ2-7 TRBV7-2 CASSQRVHEQYF TGTGCCAGCAGCCAACGGGTCCACGAGCAGTACTTC
. 13 . TRBJ2-2 TRBV6-5 CATGRTNTGELFF TGTGCCACAGGGAGGACAAACACCGGGGAGCTGTTTTTT
. 14 . TRBJ2-3 TRBV13 CASSLPGDTDTQYF TGTGCCAGCAGCTTACCGGGTGACACAGATACGCAGTATTTT
. 14 . TRBJ1-1 TRBV6-5 CASTRGRLNTEAFF TGTGCCAGCACCCGAGGTAGATTAAACACTGAAGCTTTCTTT
. 13 TRBD1 TRBJ2-7 TRBV5-4 CASSFGTGVEQYF TGTGCCAGCAGCTTTGGGACAGGGGTAGAGCAGTACTTC
. 13 . TRBJ1-2 TRBV19 CASSIEVRRGYTF TGTGCCAGTAGTATAGAGGTGAGGCGTGGCTACACCTTC
. 15 . TRBJ1-4 TRBV5-1 CASSTAGQIGEKLFF TGCGCCAGCAGCACGGCTGGACAAATTGGGGAAAAACTGTTTTTT
. 14 TRBD1 TRBJ1-2 TRBV7-9 CASSFPGQGMSYTF TGTGCCAGCAGCTTCCCGGGACAGGGTATGAGCTACACCTTC
. 15 . TRBJ2-1 TRBV2 CASSGGQIPLGEQFF TGTGCCAGCAGTGGAGGACAGATCCCGCTAGGCGAGCAGTTCTTC
. 17 TRBD1 TRBJ1-5 TRBV28 CASSLWQGDTGNQPQHF TGTGCCAGCAGTTTATGGCAGGGGGACACAGGGAATCAGCCCCAGCATTTT
. 15 . TRBJ1-5 TRBV11-2 CASSSTPGVNQPQHF TGTGCCAGCAGCTCAACCCCCGGGGTCAATCAGCCCCAGCATTTT
. 15 . TRBJ2-2 TRBV28 CASSSRRRDTGELFF TGTGCCAGCAGTTCTCGCCGACGGGACACCGGGGAGCTGTTTTTT
. 14 TRBD1 TRBJ1-2 TRBV19 CASSPTGQNYGYTF TGTGCCAGTAGTCCAACGGGACAGAACTATGGCTACACCTTC
. 17 TRBD2 TRBJ2-7 TRBV11-2 CASSHRASGRAIDEQYF TGTGCCAGCAGCCATCGGGCTAGCGGGAGGGCCATCGACGAGCAGTACTTC
. 15 TRBD2 TRBJ2-5 TRBV18 CASSPPGLVQETQYF TGTGCCAGCTCACCACCGGGACTAGTCCAAGAGACCCAGTACTTC
. 13 . TRBJ2-2 TRBV10-3 CAISGGDGGELFF TGTGCCATCAGTGGGGGGGATGGCGGGGAGCTGTTTTTT
. 13 TRBD1 TRBJ2-7 TRBV27 CASSTGGSYEQYF TGTGCCAGCAGTACAGGGGGGTCCTACGAGCAGTACTTC